This entry features one T cell receptor (beta chain) sequence. The data were obtained in a study of blood T cell repertoires in COVID-19. As for the study in general: Samples representing acute and convalescent COVID-19 were sourced from the United States, Italy and Spain. PBMCs, B-cell-depleted T cells, or T cells were the source of the cDNA or gDNA that made up the material.

Authors' methods: Nucleated cell counts were estimated from reference gene primer amplification. Some clones are missing from TCRdb's copy, which holds only in-frame ones; the method was immunoSEQ multiplex PCR. D and trimming come from the DNA, and the V and J calls and clone size come from that table. The sample consists of 79,000 or so clones, 70% to 90% of them appearing once. The V gene lost 1 base and the J gene lost 5 bases, with 6 bases spanning the gap. There are 13 residues in the CDR3. CDR1 is MNHEY and CDR2 is SVGEGT in the germline V gene. The rearrangement links TRBV6-2 or TRBV6-3 to TRBJ2-1, with a weak D call TRBD1 (5 bases). The clonotype was recovered from a human donor in a cohort sampled during active COVID-19. Sample: peripheral blood. The CDR3 nucleotides read TGTGCCAGCAGTTACTGGGGCGACAATGAGCAGTTCTTC. Translating it yields CASSYWGDNEQFF.